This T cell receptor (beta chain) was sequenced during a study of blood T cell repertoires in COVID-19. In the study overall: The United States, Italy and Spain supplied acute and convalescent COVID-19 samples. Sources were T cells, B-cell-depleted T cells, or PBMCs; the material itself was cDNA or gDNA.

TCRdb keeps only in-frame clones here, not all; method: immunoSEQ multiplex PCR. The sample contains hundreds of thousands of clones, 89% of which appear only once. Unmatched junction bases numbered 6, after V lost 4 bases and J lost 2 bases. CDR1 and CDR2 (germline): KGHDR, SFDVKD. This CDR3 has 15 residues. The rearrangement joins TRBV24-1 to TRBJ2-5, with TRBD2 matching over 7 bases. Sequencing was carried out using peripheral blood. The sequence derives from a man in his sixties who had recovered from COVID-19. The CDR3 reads CATSEGGGGQETQYF. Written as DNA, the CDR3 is TGTGCCACCAGTGAGGGCGGGGGAGGACAAGAGACCCAGTACTTC.